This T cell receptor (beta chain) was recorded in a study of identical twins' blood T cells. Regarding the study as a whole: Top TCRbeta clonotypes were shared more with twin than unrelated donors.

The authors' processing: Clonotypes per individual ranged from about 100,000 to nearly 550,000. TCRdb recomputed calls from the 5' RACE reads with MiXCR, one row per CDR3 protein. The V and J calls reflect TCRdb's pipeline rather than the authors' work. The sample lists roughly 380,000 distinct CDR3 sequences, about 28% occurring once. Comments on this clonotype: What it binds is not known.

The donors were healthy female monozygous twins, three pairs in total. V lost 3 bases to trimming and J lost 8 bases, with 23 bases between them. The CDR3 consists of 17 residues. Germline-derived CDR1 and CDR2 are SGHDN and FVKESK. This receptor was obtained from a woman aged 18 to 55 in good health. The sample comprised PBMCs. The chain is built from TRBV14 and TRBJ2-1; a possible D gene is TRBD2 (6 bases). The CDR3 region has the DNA TGTGCCAGCAGCCACTACCGGGGGACTTTTCCTGTGGATGAGCAGTTCTTC. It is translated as CASSHYRGTFPVDEQFF. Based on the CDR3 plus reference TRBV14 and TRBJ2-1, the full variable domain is EAGVTQFPSHSVIEKGQTVTLRCDPISGHDNLYWYRRVMGKEIKFLLHFVKESKQDESGMPNNRFLAERTGGTYSTLKVQPAELEDSGVYFCASSHYRGTFPVDEQFFGPGTRLTVL.